This TCR beta chain comes out of a study of T cells in Graves' hyperthyroidism and ophthalmopathy (dated by TCRdb to between 2018 and 2021). Regarding the research as a whole: Peripheral blood was collected at initial diagnosis, before any treatment. A discovery cohort of approximately 97 patients, approximately 44 with Graves' ophthalmopathy and 57 with stable Graves' hyperthyroidism, was used to find distinguishing TCR V-J signatures. Whether ophthalmopathy could be predicted prospectively was tested in an independent validation cohort made up of roughly 19 hyperthyroidism patients plus 17 patients who later progressed to ophthalmopathy. The roughly 91 discovery patients were randomly split 7:3 into training and test sets. In addition, the study compared T-cell repertoires in thyroid tissue and in blood from several Graves' hyperthyroidism patients. Once sampling was done, hyperthyroidism patients were given methimazole at a starting dose of 30 mg daily, whereas ophthalmopathy patients were given high-dose intravenous methylprednisolone. The paper describes TCR Vbeta CDR3 sequencing of 130 to 150 peripheral blood samples, made up of roughly 45 ophthalmopathy patients, 70 to 80 hyperthyroidism patients and around 17 progressor patients.

The TCR beta CDR3 regions were amplified from RNA transcripts. A first-round RT-PCR of the TCR CDR3 used the HTBI primer set with the Qiagen OneStep RT-PCR kit. Libraries were constructed in a second round of multiplex PCR, after which size selection and purification were carried out. Paired-end sequencing of the libraries was performed with 100 bp reads on an Illumina HiSeq2000. The authors' analysis ran thus. Raw data were processed with SOAPnuke, discarding reads with adapters, uncalled bases, mean Phred below 15, or no exact constant-primer or identifier match. High-quality paired reads were merged using COPE v1.2.5, and each unique nucleotide sequence was defined as a clonotype. MiTCR v1.1 was used to align the clonotypes against IMGT TRBV, TRBD and TRBJ reference segments. The analysis included only V-J combinations with a frequency above 0.0001, which together covered roughly 99% of the repertoires. A TCS score was defined as the ratio between F50 (clonal expansion) and ExV (chaos), using BLOSUM62-based TCRdist between CDR3 peptides within each V-J. Welch's t-statistics and random forest reduced roughly 500 V-J features to 10 to 15, which were used in a naive Bayes classifier (R e1071). TCRdb cleaned the public reads at Q25 with fastp, built clones with MiXCR and kept in-frame beta chains. Every distinct CDR3 protein forms one entry, paired with its most common genes and DNA. Here the V and J calls rest on TCRdb's processing, not on the authors' analysis. The sample records under 500,000 distinct CDR3 sequences, 11% to 15% of which are singletons. The ten most abundant clones make up approximately 29% of the sample.

Many counts were recorded for this clonotype. Its antigen has not been determined. Base quality data are lacking; no much larger clone is found one base away. The study at large found these results: Sample size was not statistically predetermined, and investigators were not blinded to group allocation. Most expanded thyroid clonotypes (frequency above 0.001) were also detected in blood, a finding suggesting that blood repertoires may reflect thyroid immune responses. During validation, the model predicted progression to ophthalmopathy a median of around 7 months ahead of onset, with almost 71% sensitivity and roughly 72% specificity. A model built on a 13 V-J signature distinguished ophthalmopathy from stable hyperthyroidism, reaching 87.88% sensitivity and around 81% specificity in cross-validation and 80%/75% in testing.

Measured from the cysteine to the phenylalanine, the CDR3 is 15 residues long. Just CDR3 DNA is preserved here, 45 bases in frame from base 1. CDR1 and CDR2 are read off the germline V gene (reference sequence) as DFQATT and SNEGSKA. Relative to germline, V is 3 bases shorter and J is 2 bases shorter, with 17 bases between their ends. In the ophthalmopathy patients, disease was moderately to severely active, with a Clinical Activity Score of 3 or more, a NOSPECS grade of 4 or more, and a duration of less than 3 months. Exclusion was applied to patients with uncontrolled infections, other autoimmune diseases, pregnancy or lactation. Diagnoses relied on clinical symptoms, serum thyroxine and TRAb, thyroid ultrasound and orbital computed tomography. PBMCs were separated from 8 to 10 ml of fresh peripheral blood using Ficoll-Paque density gradient centrifugation. Trizol reagent was used to extract total RNA, and RNA quality was then checked on an Agilent 2100 Bioanalyzer.

The chain uses TRBV20-1 and TRBJ2-7, and perhaps TRBD2 as D gene, on 6 matching bases. This receptor was obtained from a man aged 45-60 years with Graves' ophthalmopathy. Sequenced: blood. The DNA sequence follows: TGCAGTGCTAGCGACCGGGGGAGGTCTACCTACGAGCAGTACTTC. The encoded protein is CSASDRGRSTYEQYF.